This T cell receptor beta chain appears in the sequencing data of a study of monozygotic twins with inflammatory bowel disease (dated by TCRdb to between 2018 and 2021). About the investigation overall: The full study comprised 30 or so monozygotic twin pairs: nine German pairs (four IBD-concordant, five IBD-discordant) and 19 IBD-discordant Danish pairs. The search for disease-associated traits relied mainly on comparing IBD patients with their genetically identical healthy co-twins within discordant pairs. Each individual had, on average, about 151 000 unique TCRalpha sequences and 181 000 unique TCRbeta sequences available for analysis.

Regarding this clonotype: Its antigen is not yet known.

Paper-wide results and their limitations: Because patients received different immunosuppressive treatments, the repertoires may have picked up extra background noise and variability between individuals. Repertoire similarity did not differ between concordant and discordant twins, which could be due to limited statistical power. TCRbeta repertoire diversity, by inverse Simpson index, was decreased in IBD patients compared with their healthy co-twins. No single strong signal or clonotype linked to IBD turned up in the results, so the idea that one exists was not supported. IBD patients shared fewer clonotypes with other individuals than healthy twins did, most markedly in patients showing signs of disease activity. The analysis was unable to tell different T cell subtypes apart.

Libraries were prepared through 5' RACE. For each TCR library, 3,000 to 3,500 ng of total RNA was used. For each sample, cDNA synthesis was carried out in eight separate reactions using SMARTScribe reverse transcriptase. During cDNA synthesis, template switching was used to introduce unique molecular identifiers that contained a 6-nucleotide sample barcode. TCRalpha and TCRbeta cDNA was amplified by two nested PCRs of 16 and 9 cycles, with bead purification after each PCR. Before amplification, the cDNA was both treated with uracil DNA-glycosylase and purified with the QIAquick PCR purification kit. The second PCR added Illumina TruSeq-compatible adapters along with sample-specific barcodes. TapeStation and Qubit were used to check library quality and concentration, and roughly 5 ng of each library went into the pool. Pooled libraries were sequenced on an Illumina HiSeq2500 single-index Rapid Run with 2 x 100 bp reads and custom sequencing primers. The authors' pipeline ran thus. PCR and sequencing errors were corrected by UMI-based consensus assembly using MiGEC version 1.2.6. MiXCR version 2.1.1 handled V(D)J alignment, clonotype assembly and CDR3 extraction. Normalisation of gene usage, clonotype sharing and MAIT/NKT TCR abundance was achieved by analysing the top 1000, 10 000 and 20 000 clonotypes per sample. Diversity was computed as the inverse Simpson index with the vegan R package after downsampling to 27 000 UMIs. Paired Mann-Whitney U tests were applied to discordant twin pairs, and Benjamini-Hochberg correction was used for multiple testing. TCRdb reprocessed the sequencing reads and holds a single record per CDR3 protein sequence, with no DNA. The authors' filters were not applied to this entry. The table for this sample shows fewer than 110,000 distinct CDR3 sequences. More than 1.5% of the sample goes to the ten largest clones.

From each donor, a roughly 2.7 ml peripheral blood sample was collected into PAXgene tubes and stored at -80 degrees C. Without T cell sorting, total RNA was isolated from whole blood using the PAXgene blood miRNA kit on an automated QIAcube. Peripheral blood from monozygotic twin pairs, either concordant or discordant for inflammatory bowel disease, underwent deep TCRalpha and TCRbeta repertoire profiling that used unique molecular barcoding. For every twin pair, smoking habits were documented, and each individual was categorised as a current, former or never smoker. Taken from cysteine to phenylalanine, the CDR3 has 12 residues. No DNA is listed. Via the germline V gene, CDR1 is SNHLY and CDR2 FYNNEI.

This sequence was found in a human donor with ulcerative colitis or Crohn's disease, or a healthy co-twin of an affected twin (not recorded which). Sequencing was carried out using blood. Recombination joined TRBV2 with TRBJ2-7. CDR3 loop: CARGSSSYEQYF.